These 15 T cell receptor beta chains were sequenced from one sample in a study of a mutant IDH1 vaccine in newly diagnosed glioma. No antigen has been assigned to these receptors. Data came from immunoSEQ multiplex PCR; TCRdb stores just in-frame clones and leaves some out. The sample has tens of thousands of clones; roughly 70% are singletons. Described time point: week 47, end of study. Vaccinated patients received 300 ug of mutant IDH1 20-mer peptide per dose, with topical imiquimod. The sample here was PBMCs, taken from a glioma patient whose treatment included an IDH1 peptide vaccine. These receptor sequences come from a man between 35 and 55 years old with glioma.

This clone was recorded only once. The chain combines TRBV5-1 with TRBJ2-2; D unclear. V lost 4 bases, J lost 0 bases, and 13 bases lay in between. CDR1 is SGHRS and CDR2 is YFSETQ in the germline V gene. CDR3 length: 16 residues. The CDR3 loop is CASSLVGTSNTGELFF. CDR3 in DNA: TGCGCCAGCAGCCTGGTGGGTACGTCGAACACCGGGGAGCTGTTTTTT. Full variable domain (outside the CDR3, taken from reference TRBV5-1 and TRBJ2-2): KAGVTQTPRYLIKTRGQQVTLSCSPISGHRSVSWYQQTPGQGLQFLFEYFSETQRNKGNFPGRFSGRQFSNSRSEMNVSTLELGDSALYLCASSLVGTSNTGELFFGEGSRLTVL.

The chain combines TRBV27 with TRBJ1-1; D unresolved. V shed 2 bases and J shed 0 bases, with 10 bases lying between them. Germline V gene lookup returns CDR1 MNHEY and CDR2 SMNVEV (reference sequence). The CDR3 loop spans 15 amino acids. CDR3 bases: TGTGCCAGCAGTTTAGGGTTCGGGATGAACACTGAAGCTTTCTTT. Translated: CASSLGFGMNTEAFF.

This chain links TRBV27 with TRBJ2-1; possible D gene TRBD2, 7 bases. Trimming left V 5 bases short and J 9 bases short, with 20 bases between. This CDR3 has 15 amino acids. Germline V gene sequence: CDR1 MNHEY, CDR2 SMNVEV (reference sequence). DNA for the CDR3: TGTGCCAGCAGTCTGAGGGGGAGGGCCTATGGTGAGCAGTTCTTC. As protein: CASSLRGRAYGEQFF.

The chain carries TRBV2 and TRBJ2-7; no reliable D call. Germline lookup yields CDR1 SNHLY and CDR2 FYNNEI. The V end lost 4 bases, the J end lost 4 bases, and 5 bases lay between the germline ends. This CDR3 contains 11 residues. CDR3 in DNA: TGTGCCAGCAGTGTTGGGTACGAGCAGTACTTC. It encodes CASSVGYEQYF.

The chain couples TRBV7-2 to TRBJ1-3; D remains unclear. Germline V gene data show CDR1 as SGHTA and CDR2 as FQGNSA. This CDR3 has 16 residues. With 5 bases removed from V and 0 bases from J, the gap between germline ends came to 14 bases. The CDR3 sequence is CASSTQRLYSGNTIYF. As DNA, the CDR3 is TGTGCCAGCAGCACTCAGCGGCTCTACTCTGGAAACACCATATATTTT.

The rearrangement uses TRBV6-1 and TRBJ2-7; D not certain. Germline CDR1 and CDR2: MNHNS and SASEGT. CDR3 length: 15 amino acids. The V and J ends lost 5 bases and 2 bases respectively, with 16 bases between them. The chain's CDR3 is CASSSPTSMTYEQYV. The DNA for the CDR3 is TGTGCCAGCAGTTCCCCTACTTCCATGACCTACGAGCAGTACGTC.

The J gene is TRBJ2-1, the V gene TRBV9; D not certain. The germline gives CDR1 SGDLS, CDR2 YYNGEE. V lost 1 base and J lost 0, with 17 bases in between. The CDR3 loop spans 18 amino acids. The chain's CDR3 is CASSVSPTPGGSYNEQFF. CDR3 sequence (DNA): TGTGCCAGCAGCGTAAGCCCGACCCCAGGTGGCTCCTACAATGAGCAGTTCTTC.

This clone is medium-sized by share. The V call is TRBV5-6, the J call TRBJ2-5; tentative D call: TRBD1 (6 bases). The CDR3 is made up of 15 amino acids. Looked up from germline, CDR1 is SGHDT and CDR2 is YYEEEE. V shed 4 bases and J shed 0 bases, with 13 bases lying between them. CDR3 in amino acids: CASSPGQLYQETQYF. The CDR3 DNA reads as TGTGCCAGCAGCCCCGGACAGCTGTACCAAGAGACCCAGTACTTC. Complete variable domain (other parts from reference TRBV5-6 and TRBJ2-5): DAGVTQSPTHLIKTRGQQVTLRCSPKSGHDTVSWYQQALGQGPQFIFQYYEEEERQRGNFPDRFSGHQFPNYSSELNVNALLLGDSALYLCASSPGQLYQETQYFGPGTRLLVL.

This chain joins TRBV6-5 and TRBJ2-6; TRBD1 agrees at 7 bases. There are 16 residues in the CDR3. V shed 2 bases, J shed 4 bases, and the junction held 5 bases outside the gene matches. Germline lookup yields CDR1 MNHEY and CDR2 SVGAGI. CDR3 sequence reads: CASSYVTGSGANVLTF. The DNA for the CDR3 is TGTGCCAGCAGTTACGTGACAGGGAGCGGGGCCAACGTCCTGACTTTC.

V usage is TRBV15 and J usage is TRBJ2-1, with 12 positions matching TRBD2. V gave up 2 bases and J gave up 1 base; unmatched junction bases: 3. CDR3 length: 17 amino acids. In germline, CDR1 is LNHNV, CDR2 YYDKDF (reference sequence). CDR3 sequence: CATSRWTSGESYNEQFF. Written as DNA, the CDR3 is TGTGCCACCAGCAGATGGACTAGCGGGGAGTCCTACAATGAGCAGTTCTTC.

The J gene is TRBJ1-2, the V gene TRBV19; 9 bases are shared with TRBD1. V shed 5 bases, J shed 7 bases, and the junction held 14 bases outside the gene matches. The CDR3 is 16 residues long. Germline V lookup: CDR1 LNHDA, CDR2 SQIVND (reference sequence). CDR3 DNA sequence: TGTGCCAGTAGTCCGACAGGGGGTCTGCCTGGTGCTGGCTACACCTTC. This sequence encodes CASSPTGGLPGAGYTF.

This clone was recorded a few times. The genes are TRBV11-2 and TRBJ1-1, with TRBD1 as a possible D gene (6 bases). The CDR3 covers 15 residues. V was trimmed by 7 bases and J by 0 bases, leaving 15 bases between them. Germline CDR1 and CDR2: SGHAT and FQNNGV. CDR3 protein: CASTRTAGMNTEAFF. In DNA form, the CDR3 reads TGTGCCAGCACCAGGACAGCAGGTATGAACACTGAAGCTTTCTTT.

This chain's CDR3 is CATSREQVDQPQHF. CDR3 nucleotide sequence: TGTGCCACCAGCAGGGAACAGGTGGATCAGCCCCAGCATTTT. The chain recombines TRBV15 with TRBJ1-5, with D possibly matching TRBD1 (5 bases). Germline V gene sequence: CDR1 LNHNV, CDR2 YYDKDF (reference sequence). This CDR3 is 14 amino acids long. V lost 3 bases and J lost 5, with 11 bases in between. Full variable domain (remainder filled in from reference TRBV15 and TRBJ1-5): DAMVIQNPRYQVTQFGKPVTLSCSQTLNHNVMYWYQQKSSQAPKLLFHYYDKDFNNEADTPDNFQSRRPNTSFCFLDIRSPGLGDTAMYLCATSREQVDQPQHFGDGTRLSIL.

The chain is built from TRBV7-2 and TRBJ1-1, with D possibly being TRBD1 (6 bases). V was shortened by 4 bases and J by 5 bases, with 14 bases between the two germline ends. Germline V lookup: CDR1 SGHTA, CDR2 FQGNSA. This CDR3 comprises 14 residues. Written as DNA, the CDR3 is TGTGCCAGCAGCTCGTCCGGGGGGCGGACTGAAGCTTTCTTT. It is translated as CASSSSGGRTEAFF.

By proportion, this clone is medium-sized. This chain links TRBV7-2 with TRBJ1-3; a weak D match, TRBD1 (5 bases). The germline V gene encodes CDR1 SGHTA and CDR2 FQGNSA. This CDR3 comprises 16 residues. V was cut by 1 base and J by 0 bases, with 10 bases left in between. The CDR3 reads CASSLVGRRSGNTIYF. In nucleotides, the CDR3 is TGTGCCAGCAGCTTAGTGGGACGCCGCTCTGGAAACACCATATATTTT.